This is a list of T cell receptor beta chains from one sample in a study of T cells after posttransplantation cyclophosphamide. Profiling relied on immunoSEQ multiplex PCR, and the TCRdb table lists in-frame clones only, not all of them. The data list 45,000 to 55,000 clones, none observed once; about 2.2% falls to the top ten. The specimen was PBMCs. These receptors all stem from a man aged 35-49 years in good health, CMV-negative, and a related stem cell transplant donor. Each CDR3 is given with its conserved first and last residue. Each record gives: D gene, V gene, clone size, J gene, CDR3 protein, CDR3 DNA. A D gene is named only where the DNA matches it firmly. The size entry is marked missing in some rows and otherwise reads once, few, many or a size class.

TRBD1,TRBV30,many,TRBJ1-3,CAWIGDSGNTIYF,TGTGCCTGGATCGGGGACAGTGGAAACACCATATATTTT
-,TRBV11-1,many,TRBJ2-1,CASSLDIAVVGEQFF,TGTGCCAGCAGCCTAGATATAGCGGTGGTGGGGGAGCAGTTCTTC
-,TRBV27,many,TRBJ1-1,CASSLSTLGFEAFF,TGTGCCAGCAGTTTATCGACTCTAGGATTTGAAGCTTTCTTT
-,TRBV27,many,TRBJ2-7,CASSLWATHEQYF,TGTGCCAGCAGTTTATGGGCTACCCACGAGCAGTACTTC
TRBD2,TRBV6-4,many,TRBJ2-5,CASSEVAGERETQYF,TGTGCCAGCAGTGAAGTAGCGGGAGAAAGAGAGACCCAGTACTTC
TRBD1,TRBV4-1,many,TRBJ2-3,CASSLYRGTDTQYF,TGCGCCAGCAGCCTTTACAGGGGAACAGATACGCAGTATTTT
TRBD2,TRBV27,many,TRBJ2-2,CASSRLAGPNTGELFF,TGTGCCAGCAGCCGATTAGCGGGACCGAACACCGGGGAGCTGTTTTTT
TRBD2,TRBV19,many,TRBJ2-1,CASSKAAGEQFF,TGTGCCAGTAGTAAAGCAGCGGGAGAGCAGTTCTTC
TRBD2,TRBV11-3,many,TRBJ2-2,CASRFSGTGELFF,TGTGCCAGCAGATTTAGCGGGACCGGGGAGCTGTTTTTT
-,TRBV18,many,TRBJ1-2,CASSNRANYGYTF,TGTGCCAGCTCAAACAGGGCCAACTATGGCTACACCTTC
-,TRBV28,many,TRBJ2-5,CASRGATGVGRGTQYF,TGTGCCTCCAGGGGGGCCACAGGGGTGGGGAGAGGGACCCAGTACTTC
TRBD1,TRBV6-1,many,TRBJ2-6,CASKGAPGANVLTF,TGTGCCAGTAAGGGGGCGCCGGGGGCCAACGTCCTGACTTTC
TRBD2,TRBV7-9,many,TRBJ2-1,CASSRPTSGPTYNEQFF,TGTGCCAGCAGCCGGCCAACTAGCGGGCCCACCTACAATGAGCAGTTCTTC
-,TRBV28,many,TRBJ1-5,CASSFRYDRSSVQPQHF,TGTGCCAGCAGTTTCCGCTACGACAGATCCTCTGTGCAGCCCCAGCATTTT
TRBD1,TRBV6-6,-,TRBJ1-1,CASSKQGTFQAFF,TGTGCCAGCAGCAAACAGGGGACTTTTCAAGCTTTCTTT
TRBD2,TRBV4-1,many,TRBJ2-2,CASSHLRAGGDTGELFF,TGCGCCAGCAGCCATCTCCGAGCGGGAGGCGACACCGGGGAGCTGTTTTTT
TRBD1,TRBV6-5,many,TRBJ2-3,CASSYRDSRTDTQYF,TGTGCCAGCAGTTACCGGGACAGCAGGACAGATACGCAGTATTTT
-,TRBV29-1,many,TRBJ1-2,CSVEGNRAVGYTF,TGCAGCGTTGAAGGGAACAGGGCTGTTGGCTACACCTTC
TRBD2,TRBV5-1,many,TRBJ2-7,CASSSSSGSSSYEQYF,TGCGCCAGCAGCTCCTCTAGCGGATCTAGCTCCTACGAGCAGTACTTC
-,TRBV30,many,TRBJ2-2,CAWSPTRNTGELFF,TGTGCCTGGAGTCCGACTAGGAACACCGGGGAGCTGTTTTTT
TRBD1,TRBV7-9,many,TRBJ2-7,CASDRGHEQYF,TGTGCCAGCGACAGGGGACACGAGCAGTACTTC
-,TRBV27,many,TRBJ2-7,CASSSRLSYEQYF,TGTGCCAGCAGTTCTAGGCTTTCCTACGAGCAGTACTTC
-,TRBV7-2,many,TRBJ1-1,CASSLGGGTEAFF,TGTGCCAGCTCCCTAGGGGGAGGGACTGAAGCTTTCTTT
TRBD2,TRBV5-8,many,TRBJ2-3,CASSLGSGRAQDTQYF,TGTGCCAGCAGCTTGGGTAGCGGGAGGGCCCAAGATACGCAGTATTTT
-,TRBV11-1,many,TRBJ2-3,CASSSSPPAGDTQYF,TGTGCCAGCAGCTCGTCTCCCCCCGCCGGGGATACGCAGTATTTT
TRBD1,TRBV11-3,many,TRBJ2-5,CASSIRQGFGETQYF,TGTGCCAGCAGCATCAGACAGGGGTTCGGAGAGACCCAGTACTTC
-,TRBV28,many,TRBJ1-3,CASSVRQTGNTIYF,TGTGCCAGCAGTGTCCGACAGACAGGAAACACCATATATTTT
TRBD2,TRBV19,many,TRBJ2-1,CASSTSAGGSYNEQFF,TGTGCCAGTAGTACCAGTGCCGGGGGGTCCTACAATGAGCAGTTCTTC
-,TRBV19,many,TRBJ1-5,CASDLGGPINQPQHF,TGTGCCAGTGACCTAGGGGGACCGATTAATCAGCCCCAGCATTTT
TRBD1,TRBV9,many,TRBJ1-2,CASSITGGAGSYGYTF,TGTGCCAGCAGCATAACAGGGGGCGCAGGTTCTTATGGCTACACCTTC
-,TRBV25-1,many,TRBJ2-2,CASSSGMSTGELFF,TGTGCCAGCAGTTCCGGGATGAGCACCGGGGAGCTGTTTTTT
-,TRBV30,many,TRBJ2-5,CAWSVGLRETQYF,TGTGCCTGGAGTGTGGGCTTAAGAGAGACCCAGTACTTC
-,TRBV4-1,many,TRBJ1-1,CASSQGGLSVLVAFF,TGCGCCAGCAGCCAAGGGGGCCTCTCGGTTCTCGTAGCTTTCTTT
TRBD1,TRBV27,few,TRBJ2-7,CASSLTGTGSYEQYF,TGTGCCAGCAGTTTAACCGGGACAGGGAGCTACGAGCAGTACTTC
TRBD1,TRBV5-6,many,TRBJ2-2,CASSRQGYTGELFF,TGTGCCAGCAGCAGACAGGGTTACACCGGGGAGCTGTTTTTT
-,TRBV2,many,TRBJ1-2,CASSAAGHDGYTF,TGTGCCAGCAGCGCCGCAGGACACGATGGCTACACCTTC
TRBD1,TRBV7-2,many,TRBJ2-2,CASRRDRGDAGELFF,TGTGCCAGCAGACGGGACAGGGGCGATGCCGGGGAGCTGTTTTTT
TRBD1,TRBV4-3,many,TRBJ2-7,CASSQGTGDYEQYF,TGCGCCAGCAGCCAAGGGACAGGGGATTACGAGCAGTACTTC
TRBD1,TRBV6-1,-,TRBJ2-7,CASSLGQGVPYEQYF,TGTGCCAGCAGTTTGGGACAGGGAGTGCCCTACGAGCAGTACTTC
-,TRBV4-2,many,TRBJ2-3,CASSRIEVRTDTQYF,TGTGCCAGCAGCCGCATTGAGGTCCGCACAGATACGCAGTATTTT
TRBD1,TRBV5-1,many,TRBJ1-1,CASSLARTGRNTEAFF,TGCGCCAGCAGCTTGGCTCGGACAGGGAGGAACACTGAAGCTTTCTTT
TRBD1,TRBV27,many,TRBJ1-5,CATGTGSGQPQHF,TGTGCCACCGGGACAGGCTCCGGTCAGCCCCAGCATTTT
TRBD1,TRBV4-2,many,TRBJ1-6,CASSRRQGRNNSPLHF,TGTGCCAGCAGCCGTCGACAGGGGCGAAATAATTCACCCCTCCACTTT
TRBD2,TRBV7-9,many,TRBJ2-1,CASSSNLAGNEQFF,TGTGCCAGCAGCTCGAACCTAGCGGGCAATGAGCAGTTCTTC
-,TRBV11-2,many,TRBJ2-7,CASSAATGDSGSEQYF,TGTGCCAGCAGCGCTGCAACGGGGGATAGCGGAAGCGAGCAGTACTTC
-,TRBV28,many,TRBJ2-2,CASSFTGNTGELFF,TGTGCCAGCAGTTTTACGGGGAACACCGGGGAGCTGTTTTTT
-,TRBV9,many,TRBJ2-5,CASSGSGVQETQYF,TGTGCCAGCAGCGGCAGTGGAGTCCAAGAGACCCAGTACTTC
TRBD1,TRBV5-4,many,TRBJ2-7,CASSSYSTGGFQYF,TGTGCCAGCAGCTCCTATTCTACAGGGGGTTTCCAGTACTTC
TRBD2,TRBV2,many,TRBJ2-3,CASRTSAGDTQYF,TGTGCCAGTCGGACTAGCGCGGGGGATACGCAGTATTTT
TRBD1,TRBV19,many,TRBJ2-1,CASSIGTGGGEQFF,TGTGCCAGTAGTATCGGGACAGGGGGTGGTGAGCAGTTCTTC
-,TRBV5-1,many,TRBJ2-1,CASSLYRTNYNEQFF,TGCGCCAGCAGCTTGTACAGGACTAACTACAATGAGCAGTTCTTC
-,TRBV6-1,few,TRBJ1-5,CASSGRGGSNQPQHF,TGTGCCAGCAGTGGAAGAGGGGGTAGTAATCAGCCCCAGCATTTT
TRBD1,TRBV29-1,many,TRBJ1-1,CSVAKTGEDTEAFF,TGCAGCGTTGCGAAAACAGGGGAGGACACTGAAGCTTTCTTT
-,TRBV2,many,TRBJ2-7,CASNEPGAGYEQYF,TGTGCCAGCAACGAACCAGGGGCTGGCTACGAGCAGTACTTC